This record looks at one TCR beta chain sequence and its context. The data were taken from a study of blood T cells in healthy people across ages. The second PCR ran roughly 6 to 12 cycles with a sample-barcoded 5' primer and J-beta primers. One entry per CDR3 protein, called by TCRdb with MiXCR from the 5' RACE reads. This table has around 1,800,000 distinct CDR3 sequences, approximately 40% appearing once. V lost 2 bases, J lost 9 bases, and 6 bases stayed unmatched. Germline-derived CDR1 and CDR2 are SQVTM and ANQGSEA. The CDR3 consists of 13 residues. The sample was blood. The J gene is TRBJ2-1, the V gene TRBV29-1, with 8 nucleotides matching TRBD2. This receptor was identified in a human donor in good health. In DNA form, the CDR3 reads TGCAGCGTTGAAAAGGGACTAGTGGGTGAGCAGTTCTTC. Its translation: CSVEKGLVGEQFF.